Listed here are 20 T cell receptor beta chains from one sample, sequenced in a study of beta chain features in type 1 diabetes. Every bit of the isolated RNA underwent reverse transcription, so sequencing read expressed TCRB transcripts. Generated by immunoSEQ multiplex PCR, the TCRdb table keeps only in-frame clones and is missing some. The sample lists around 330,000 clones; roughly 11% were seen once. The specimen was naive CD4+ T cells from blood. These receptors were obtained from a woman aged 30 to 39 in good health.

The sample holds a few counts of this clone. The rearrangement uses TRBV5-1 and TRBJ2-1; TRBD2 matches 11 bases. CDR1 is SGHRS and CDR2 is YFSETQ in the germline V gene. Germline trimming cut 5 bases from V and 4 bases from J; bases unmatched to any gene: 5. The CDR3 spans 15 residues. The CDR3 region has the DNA TGCGCCAGCAGACTATTAGCGGGAGGGTACAATGAGCAGTTCTTC. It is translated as CASRLLAGGYNEQFF.

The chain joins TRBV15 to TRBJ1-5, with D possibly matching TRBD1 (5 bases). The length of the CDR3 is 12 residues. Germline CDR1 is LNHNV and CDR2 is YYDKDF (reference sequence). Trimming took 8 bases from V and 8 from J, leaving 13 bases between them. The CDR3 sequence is CATQEGTKPQHF. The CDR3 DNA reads TGTGCCACCCAGGAGGGGACGAAGCCCCAGCATTTT.

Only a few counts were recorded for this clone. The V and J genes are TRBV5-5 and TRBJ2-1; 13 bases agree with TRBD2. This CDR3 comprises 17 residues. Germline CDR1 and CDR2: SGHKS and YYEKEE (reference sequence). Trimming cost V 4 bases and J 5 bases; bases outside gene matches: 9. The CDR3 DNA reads TGTGCCAGCAGCCGTTTCGAGGGACTAGCGGGGAACAATGAGCAGTTCTTC. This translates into CASSRFEGLAGNNEQFF.

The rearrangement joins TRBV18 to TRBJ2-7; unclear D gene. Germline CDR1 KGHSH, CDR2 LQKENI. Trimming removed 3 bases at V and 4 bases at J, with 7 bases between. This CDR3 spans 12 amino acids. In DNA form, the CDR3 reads TGTGCCAGCTCACCGCTAGGTTACGAGCAGTACTTC. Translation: CASSPLGYEQYF.

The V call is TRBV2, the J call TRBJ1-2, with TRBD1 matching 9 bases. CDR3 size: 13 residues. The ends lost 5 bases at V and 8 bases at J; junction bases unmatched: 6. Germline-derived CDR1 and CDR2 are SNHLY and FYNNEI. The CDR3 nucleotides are TGTGCCAGCAGTTACAGGGGGCTGAACGGCTACACCTTC. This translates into CASSYRGLNGYTF.

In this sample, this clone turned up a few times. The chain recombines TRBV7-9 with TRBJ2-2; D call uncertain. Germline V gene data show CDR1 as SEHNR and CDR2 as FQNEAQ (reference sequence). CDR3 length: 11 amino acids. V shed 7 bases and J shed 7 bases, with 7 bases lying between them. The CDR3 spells CASNVDGELFF. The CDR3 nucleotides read TGTGCCAGCAACGTAGACGGGGAGCTGTTTTTT.

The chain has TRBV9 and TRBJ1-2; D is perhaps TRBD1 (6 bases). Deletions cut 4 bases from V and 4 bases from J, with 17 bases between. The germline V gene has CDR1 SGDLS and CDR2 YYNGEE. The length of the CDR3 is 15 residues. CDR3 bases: TGTGCCAGCAGCACTTCAGGGGCTATAGCCTATGGCTACACCTTC. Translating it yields CASSTSGAIAYGYTF.

The DNA for the CDR3 is TGTGCCAGCAGGGGCGAGGGTCAAGAGACCCAGTACTTC. Protein sequence: CASRGEGQETQYF. The chain combines TRBV7-2 with TRBJ2-5, with D perhaps matching TRBD2 (5 bases). CDR1 and CDR2 from the germline V gene are SGHTA and FQGNSA. This CDR3 contains 13 residues. Trimming took off 6 bases at V and 2 bases at J, with 10 bases between the two ends. Looking up the rest from reference TRBV7-2 and TRBJ2-5 gives the full variable domain: GAGVSQSPSNKVTEKGKDVELRCDPISGHTALYWYRQSLGQGLEFLIYFQGNSAPDKSGLPSDRFSAERTGGSVSTLTIQRTQQEDSAVYLCASRGEGQETQYFGPGTRLLVL.

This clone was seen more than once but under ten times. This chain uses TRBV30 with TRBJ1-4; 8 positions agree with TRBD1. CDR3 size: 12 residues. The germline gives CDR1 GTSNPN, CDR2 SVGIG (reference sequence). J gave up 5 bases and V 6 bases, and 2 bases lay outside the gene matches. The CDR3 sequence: CACGQGNEKLFF. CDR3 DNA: TGTGCCTGCGGACAGGGAAATGAAAAACTGTTTTTT.

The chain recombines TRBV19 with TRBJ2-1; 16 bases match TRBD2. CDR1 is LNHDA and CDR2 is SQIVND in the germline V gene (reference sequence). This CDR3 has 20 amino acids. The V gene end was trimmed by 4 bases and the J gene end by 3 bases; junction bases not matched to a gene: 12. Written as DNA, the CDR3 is TGTGCCAGTAGTAAAAACCCGGGACTAGCGGGAGGGCGGGACTACAATGAGCAGTTCTTC. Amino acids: CASSKNPGLAGGRDYNEQFF.

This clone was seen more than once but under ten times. The DNA for the CDR3 is TGTGCCATCAGTGAGTCCGAGGGACAGACGGGGACCCAGTACTTC. Its translation is CAISESEGQTGTQYF. The chain combines TRBV10-3 with TRBJ2-5, with 7 positions matching TRBD1. V dropped 0 bases and J dropped 7; count of bases not matched to a gene: 8. This CDR3 comprises 15 residues. Germline values: CDR1 ENHRY, CDR2 SYGVKD.

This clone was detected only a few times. CDR3 coding DNA: TGTGCCAGCATGGGGTCTAGCGGGATCTCCTACAATGAGCAGTTCTTC. Translation gives CASMGSSGISYNEQFF. The chain couples TRBV28 to TRBJ2-1; 9 nucleotides match TRBD2. This CDR3 is built from 16 residues. Germline V gene lookup returns CDR1 MDHEN and CDR2 SYDVKM. V gave up 7 bases and J gave up 0 bases; unmatched junction bases: 7.

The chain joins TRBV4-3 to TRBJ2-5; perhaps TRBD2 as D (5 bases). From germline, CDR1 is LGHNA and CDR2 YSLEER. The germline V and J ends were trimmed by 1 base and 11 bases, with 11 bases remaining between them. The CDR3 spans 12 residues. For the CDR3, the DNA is TGCGCCAGCAGCCAAGCTTTCGGGGAGCAGTACTTC. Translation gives CASSQAFGEQYF.

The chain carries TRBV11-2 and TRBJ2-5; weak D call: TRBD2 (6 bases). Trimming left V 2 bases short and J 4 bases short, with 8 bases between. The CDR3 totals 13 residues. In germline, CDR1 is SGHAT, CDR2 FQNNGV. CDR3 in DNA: TGTGCCAGCAGCTTACAGGGAGGAGAGACCCAGTACTTC. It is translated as CASSLQGGETQYF.

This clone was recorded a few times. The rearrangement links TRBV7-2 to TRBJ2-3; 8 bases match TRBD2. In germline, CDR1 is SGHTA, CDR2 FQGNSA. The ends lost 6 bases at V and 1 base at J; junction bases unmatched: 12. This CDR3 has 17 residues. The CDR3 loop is CASRPTNLTSGTDTQYF. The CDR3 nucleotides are TGTGCCAGCAGACCAACGAATCTGACTAGCGGCACAGATACGCAGTATTTT.

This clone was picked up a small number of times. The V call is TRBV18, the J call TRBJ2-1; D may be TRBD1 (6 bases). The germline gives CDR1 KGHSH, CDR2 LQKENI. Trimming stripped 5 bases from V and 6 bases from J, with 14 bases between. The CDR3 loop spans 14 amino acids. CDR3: CASSIAQGSNEQFF. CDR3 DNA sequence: TGTGCCAGCTCAATTGCACAGGGCAGCAATGAGCAGTTCTTC.

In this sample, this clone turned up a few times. The CDR3 bases are TGTGCCAGCGGTTCGGGACAGGCCTACGAGCAGTACTTC. Its protein is CASGSGQAYEQYF. V usage is TRBV28 and J usage is TRBJ2-7, with 8 bases aligning to TRBD1. The ends lost 8 bases at V and 2 bases at J; junction bases unmatched: 5. CDR1 MDHEN and CDR2 SYDVKM come from the germline V gene. The CDR3 spans 13 residues.

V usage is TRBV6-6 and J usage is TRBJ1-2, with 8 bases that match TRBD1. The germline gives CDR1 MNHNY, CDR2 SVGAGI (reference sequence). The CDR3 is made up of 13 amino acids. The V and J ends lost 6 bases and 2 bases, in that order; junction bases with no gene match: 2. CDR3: CASRRQGNYGYTF. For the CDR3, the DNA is TGTGCCAGCAGGAGACAGGGGAACTATGGCTACACCTTC.

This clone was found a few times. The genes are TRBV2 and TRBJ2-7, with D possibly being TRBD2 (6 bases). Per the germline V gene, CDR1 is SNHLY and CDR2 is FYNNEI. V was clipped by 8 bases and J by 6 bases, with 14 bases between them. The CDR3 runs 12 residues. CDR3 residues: CASRRDLGEQYF. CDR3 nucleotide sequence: TGTGCCAGCCGCCGGGACTTAGGCGAGCAGTACTTC.

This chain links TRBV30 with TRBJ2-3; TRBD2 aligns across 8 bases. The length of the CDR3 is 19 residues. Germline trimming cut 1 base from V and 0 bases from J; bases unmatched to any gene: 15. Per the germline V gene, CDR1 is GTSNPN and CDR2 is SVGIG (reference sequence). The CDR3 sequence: CAWSASRTFSGISTDTQYF. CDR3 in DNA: TGTGCCTGGAGTGCTAGTCGGACATTTAGCGGGATAAGCACAGATACGCAGTATTTT.